There are a few counts of the clone carrying this T cell receptor (beta chain). Its target is unknown. This record belongs to a study of beta chain features in type 1 diabetes. Study-level background: Examination covered 107,917,701 sorted cells spanning all samples. Findings of the study overall: Naive, central memory and regulatory TCRB repertoires appeared more similar among patients than healthy donors. cDNA-based reads could over-represent cells with high TCR expression. Type 1 diabetes patients showed a moderate but significant shortening of TCRB CDR3s in all four CD4+ subsets.

Investigators reverse transcribed all isolated RNA, so they sequenced expressed TCRB transcripts. Clones were sequenced by immunoSEQ multiplex PCR, and TCRdb holds only the in-frame ones, with some missing. The sample contains about 620,000 clones, 15% of which appear only once. Per the germline V gene, CDR1 is SNHLY and CDR2 is FYNNEI. The V end lost 10 bases, the J end lost 8 bases, and 23 bases lay between the germline ends. The CDR3 is 14 amino acids. The sequence came from a man aged 18 to 30 in good health. The gene calls are TRBV2 and TRBJ1-2; tentative D call: TRBD1 (6 bases). Sequencing was performed on naive CD4+ T cells from blood. The CDR3 here is CATPLGGGARGYTF. In nucleotides, the CDR3 is TGTGCCACCCCTCTCGGCGGGGGCGCAAGGGGCTACACCTTC.